What follows is one T cell receptor (beta chain) and its context. Its specificity is unknown. This specimen belongs to a study of T cells after posttransplantation cyclophosphamide. The study's findings and limits: Later blood repertoires were often dominated by clones from the donor CD8+ memory compartment.

The CDR3 has 15 amino acids. V gave up 8 bases and J gave up 2 bases, with 17 bases separating them. Germline lookup yields CDR1 LGHNA and CDR2 YSLEER. Generated by immunoSEQ multiplex PCR, the TCRdb table keeps only in-frame clones and is missing some. The sample shows tens of thousands of clones, around 93% of them seen only once. The sequencing sample was made of PBMCs. V usage is TRBV4-3 and J usage is TRBJ2-3; D may be TRBD2 (6 bases). The origin of this receptor is a woman aged 25-40 years in good health and a related stem cell transplant donor. For the CDR3, the DNA is TGCGCCAGCGGTTTCTCCGGGGGTTCCACAGATACGCAGTATTTT. Translating it yields CASGFSGGSTDTQYF.